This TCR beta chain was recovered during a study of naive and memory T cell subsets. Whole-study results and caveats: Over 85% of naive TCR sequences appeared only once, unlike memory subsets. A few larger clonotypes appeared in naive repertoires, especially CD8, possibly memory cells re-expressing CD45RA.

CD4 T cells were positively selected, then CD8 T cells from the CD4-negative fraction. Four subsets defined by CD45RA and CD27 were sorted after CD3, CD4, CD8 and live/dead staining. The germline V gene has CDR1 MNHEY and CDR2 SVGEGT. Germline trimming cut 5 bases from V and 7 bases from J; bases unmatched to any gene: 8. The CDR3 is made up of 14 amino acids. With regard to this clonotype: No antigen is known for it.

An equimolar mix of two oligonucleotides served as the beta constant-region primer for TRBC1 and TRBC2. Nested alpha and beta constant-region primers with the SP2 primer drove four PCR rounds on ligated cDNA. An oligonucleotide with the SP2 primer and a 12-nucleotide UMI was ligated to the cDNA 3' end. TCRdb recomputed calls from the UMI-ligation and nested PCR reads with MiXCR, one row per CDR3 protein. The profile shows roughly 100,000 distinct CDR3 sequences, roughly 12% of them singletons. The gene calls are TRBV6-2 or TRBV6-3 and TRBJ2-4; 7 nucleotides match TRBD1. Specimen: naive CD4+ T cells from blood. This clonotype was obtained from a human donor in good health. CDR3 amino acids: CASSRDSLFNIQYF. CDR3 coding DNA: TGTGCCAGCAGTCGGGACAGCCTGTTCAACATTCAGTACTTC.